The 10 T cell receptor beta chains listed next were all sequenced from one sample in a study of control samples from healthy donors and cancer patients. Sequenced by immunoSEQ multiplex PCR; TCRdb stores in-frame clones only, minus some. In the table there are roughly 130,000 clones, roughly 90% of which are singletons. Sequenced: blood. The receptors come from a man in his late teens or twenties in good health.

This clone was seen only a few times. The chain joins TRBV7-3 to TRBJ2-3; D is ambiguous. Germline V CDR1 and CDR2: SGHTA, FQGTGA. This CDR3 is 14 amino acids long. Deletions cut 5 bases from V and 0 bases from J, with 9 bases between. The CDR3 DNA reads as TGTGCCAGCAGCCCAGGTACGAGCACAGATACGCAGTATTTT. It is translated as CASSPGTSTDTQYF.

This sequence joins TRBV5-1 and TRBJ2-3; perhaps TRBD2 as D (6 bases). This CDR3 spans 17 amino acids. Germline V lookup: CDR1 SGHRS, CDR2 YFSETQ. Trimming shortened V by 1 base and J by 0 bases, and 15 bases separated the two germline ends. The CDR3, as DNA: TGCGCCAGCAGCTTGACTAGCAGATACTCTAGCACAGATACGCAGTATTTT. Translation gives CASSLTSRYSSTDTQYF.

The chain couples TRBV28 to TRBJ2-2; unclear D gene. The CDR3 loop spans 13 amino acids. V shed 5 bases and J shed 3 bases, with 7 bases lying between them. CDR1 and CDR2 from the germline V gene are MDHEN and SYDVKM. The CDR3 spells CASSPIHTGELFF. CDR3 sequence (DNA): TGTGCCAGCAGTCCGATACACACCGGGGAGCTGTTTTTT.

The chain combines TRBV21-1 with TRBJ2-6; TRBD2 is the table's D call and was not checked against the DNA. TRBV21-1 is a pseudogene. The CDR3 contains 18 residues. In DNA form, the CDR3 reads TGTGCCAGCAGCAAAGTTAGGGAGCTCGCTGCTGGGGCCAACGTCCTGACTTTC. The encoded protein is CASSKVRELAAGANVLTF.

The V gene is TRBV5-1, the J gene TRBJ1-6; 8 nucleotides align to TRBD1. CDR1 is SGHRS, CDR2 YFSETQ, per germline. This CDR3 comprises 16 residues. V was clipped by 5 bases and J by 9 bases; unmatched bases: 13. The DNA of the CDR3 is TGCGCCAGCAGGGCCCAAATACAGGGGGATCTTTCACCCCTCCACTTT. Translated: CASRAQIQGDLSPLHF. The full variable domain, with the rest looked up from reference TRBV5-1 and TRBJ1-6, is KAGVTQTPRYLIKTRGQQVTLSCSPISGHRSVSWYQQTPGQGLQFLFEYFSETQRNKGNFPGRFSGRQFSNSRSEMNVSTLELGDSALYLCASRAQIQGDLSPLHFGNGTRLTVT.

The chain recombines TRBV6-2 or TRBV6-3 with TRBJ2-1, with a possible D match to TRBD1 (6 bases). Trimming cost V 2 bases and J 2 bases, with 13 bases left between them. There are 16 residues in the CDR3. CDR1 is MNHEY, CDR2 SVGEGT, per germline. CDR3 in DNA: TGTGCCAGCAGTTACCGTATACAGGGAGCCTACAATGAGCAGTTCTTC. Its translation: CASSYRIQGAYNEQFF.

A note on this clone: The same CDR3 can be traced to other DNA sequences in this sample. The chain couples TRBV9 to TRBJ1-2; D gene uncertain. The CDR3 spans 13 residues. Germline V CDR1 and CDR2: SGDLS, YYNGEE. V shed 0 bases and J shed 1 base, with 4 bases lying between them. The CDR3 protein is CASSVDSNYGYTF. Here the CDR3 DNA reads TGTGCCAGCAGCGTAGACAGTAACTATGGCTACACCTTC.

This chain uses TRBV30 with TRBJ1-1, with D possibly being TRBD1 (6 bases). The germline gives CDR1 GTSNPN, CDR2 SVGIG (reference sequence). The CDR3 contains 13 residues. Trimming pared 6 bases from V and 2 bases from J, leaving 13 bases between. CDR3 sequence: CACSGGGNTEAFF. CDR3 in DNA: TGTGCCTGTTCGGGGGGGGGCAACACTGAAGCTTTCTTT. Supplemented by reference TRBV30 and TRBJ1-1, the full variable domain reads SQTIHQWPATLVQPVGSPLSLECTVEGTSNPNLYWYRQAAGRGLQLLFYSVGIGQISSEVPQNLSASRPQDRQFILSSKKLLLSDSGFYLCACSGGGNTEAFFGQGTRLTVV.

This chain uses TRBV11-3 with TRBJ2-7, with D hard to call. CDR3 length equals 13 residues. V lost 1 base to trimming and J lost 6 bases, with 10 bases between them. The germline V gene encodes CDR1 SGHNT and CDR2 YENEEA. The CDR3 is CASSLGPAREQYV. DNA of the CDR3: TGTGCCAGCAGCTTAGGACCCGCCCGCGAGCAGTACGTC.

The CDR3 here is CAGGQGVTYEQYF. Here the CDR3 DNA reads TGTGCCGGGGGACAGGGGGTTACCTACGAGCAGTACTTC. The J gene is TRBJ2-7, the V gene TRBV30; 11 bases are shared with TRBD1. Germline CDR1 reads GTSNPN; CDR2 reads SVGIG (reference sequence). V was pared by 8 bases and J by 2 bases, with 5 bases of the junction left unmatched. The CDR3 has 13 residues. Together with reference TRBV30 and TRBJ2-7, the CDR3 gives the full variable domain: SQTIHQWPATLVQPVGSPLSLECTVEGTSNPNLYWYRQAAGRGLQLLFYSVGIGQISSEVPQNLSASRPQDRQFILSSKKLLLSDSGFYLCAGGQGVTYEQYFGPGTRLTVT.